A single sample gave rise to the 7 T cell receptor beta chains below, sequenced in a study of shared clonotypes between healthy human individuals. Profiling relied on immunoSEQ multiplex PCR, and the TCRdb table lists in-frame clones only, not all of them. The sample contains approximately 1,500,000 clones, about 98% of which appear only once. Sequencing was carried out using naive CD4+ T cells sorted from blood. Subset of the sample: CD45RA+ positively selected. The receptor source for this set is a man aged 25-45 years in good health.

This rearrangement joins TRBV7-6 to TRBJ2-1; TRBD2 matches 10 bases. CDR3 length equals 17 residues. The V and J ends lost 5 bases and 5 bases, in that order; junction bases with no gene match: 12. Germline V gene sequence: CDR1 SGHVS, CDR2 FNYEAQ. This chain's CDR3 is CASSPWTSGYVHNEQFF. DNA for the CDR3: TGTGCCAGCAGCCCGTGGACTAGCGGATACGTTCACAATGAGCAGTTCTTC. The full variable domain, with the rest looked up from reference TRBV7-6 and TRBJ2-1, is GAGVSQSPRYKVTKRGQDVALRCDPISGHVSLYWYRQALGQGPEFLTYFNYEAQQDKSGLPNDRFSAERPEGSISTLTIQRTEQRDSAMYRCASSPWTSGYVHNEQFFGPGTRLTVL.

The chain has TRBV14 and TRBJ1-5; D perhaps matches TRBD1 (6 bases). Germline CDR1 is SGHDN and CDR2 is FVKESK. There are 14 residues in the CDR3. Trimming left V 5 bases short and J 6 bases short, with 14 bases between. The CDR3 region has the DNA TGTGCCAGCAGCTACACCCGGGGGCTTCAGCCCCAGCATTTT. Its translation: CASSYTRGLQPQHF.

This chain links TRBV27 with TRBJ2-2, with 13 bases fitting TRBD2. This CDR3 region has 17 residues. Trimming took 5 bases from V and 0 from J; bases not matched to a gene: 3. Germline V gives CDR1 MNHEY, CDR2 SMNVEV (reference sequence). The CDR3 loop reads CASSIGLAGANTGELFF. DNA of the CDR3: TGTGCCAGCAGTATCGGACTAGCGGGGGCGAACACCGGGGAGCTGTTTTTT.

The chain recombines TRBV7-9 with TRBJ2-7; the match to TRBD1 covers 11 bases. The CDR3 spans 14 residues. Germline V gene sequence: CDR1 SEHNR, CDR2 FQNEAQ (reference sequence). V was pared by 5 bases and J by 6 bases, with 6 bases of the junction left unmatched. CDR3 protein: CASSVGQGGSEQYF. CDR3 nucleotide sequence: TGTGCCAGCAGCGTGGGACAGGGGGGGTCCGAGCAGTACTTC.

V gene TRBV10-1 combines with J gene TRBJ2-7; D unclear. This CDR3 region has 14 residues. V was clipped by 4 bases and J by 0 bases, with 10 bases between them. The V gene's germline CDR1 is WNHNN and CDR2 SYGVQD (reference sequence). CDR3 in amino acids: CASSGGSNSYEQYF. CDR3 DNA: TGCGCCAGCAGTGGTGGCAGCAACTCCTACGAGCAGTACTTC.

The rearrangement links TRBV9 to TRBJ2-1; 8 positions agree with TRBD2. The CDR3 loop spans 21 amino acids. The germline CDR1 and CDR2 sequences are SGDLS and YYNGEE. V was clipped by 0 bases and J by 0 bases; unmatched bases: 17. The CDR3 protein is CASSVATGWSSGVSSYNEQFF. The CDR3 nucleotides are TGTGCCAGCAGCGTAGCTACAGGGTGGAGTAGCGGGGTTAGCTCCTACAATGAGCAGTTCTTC.

This clone was seen a single time. The V and J genes are TRBV18 and TRBJ1-4, with TRBD1 identical over 7 bases. The ends lost 0 bases at V and 7 bases at J; junction bases unmatched: 5. Germline CDR1 KGHSH, CDR2 LQKENI. The CDR3 loop spans 15 amino acids. The CDR3 DNA sequence: TGTGCCAGCTCACCACCGGGACAGATGGGTGAAAAACTGTTTTTT. This gives the protein CASSPPGQMGEKLFF.